This T cell receptor (beta chain) is drawn from a study of blood T cell repertoires in COVID-19. For the study at large: Italy, Spain and the United States were the sources of the convalescent and acute COVID-19 samples.

This table comes from immunoSEQ multiplex PCR, and its TCRdb copy is limited to in-frame clones, with some not included. The profile covers approximately 250,000 clones, with roughly 80% appearing a single time and under 5% taken by the ten largest. The CDR3 loop spans 14 amino acids. Trimming removed 3 bases from V and 2 bases from J, with 8 bases in between. Germline CDR1 reads SGHTA; CDR2 reads FQGNSA. The cohort comprised adults aged 18 to 89 years residing in approximately 25 US areas. Sample: PBMCs or T cells enriched from blood (not recorded which). The TCR sequence derives from a man in his thirties or forties with acute COVID-19. This chain joins TRBV7-2 and TRBJ1-3; no firm D call. The CDR3 DNA reads TGTGCCAGCAGCTTGGGCAGCCCTGGAAACACCATATATTTT. Its protein is CASSLGSPGNTIYF.